This T cell receptor (beta chain) was profiled in a study of CD8 T cells in Susac syndrome. Random hexamers were used to reverse transcribe roughly 0.5 to 1 ug of RNA. The immunoSEQ assay covered 54 Vbeta and 13 Jbeta segments for CDR3. One entry per CDR3 protein, called by TCRdb with MiXCR from the immunoSEQ multiplex PCR reads. The top ten hold around 0.12% of the sample, which has more than 100,000 distinct CDR3 sequences, more than 90% seen once. The length of the CDR3 is 14 residues. V shed 0 bases and J shed 2 bases, with 8 bases lying between them. Germline CDR1 is LGHDT and CDR2 is YNNKEL (reference sequence). The T cells that were sequenced for TCR beta were CD8+ and CD4+ cells from blood.

Sequenced input: CD4+ T cells from PBMCs. V is TRBV3-1 and J is TRBJ2-7; D call uncertain. The clonotype originates from a human donor in good health. The CDR3 nucleotides are TGTGCCAGCAGCCAAGACACCATTACCTACGAGCAGTACTTC. It is translated as CASSQDTITYEQYF.